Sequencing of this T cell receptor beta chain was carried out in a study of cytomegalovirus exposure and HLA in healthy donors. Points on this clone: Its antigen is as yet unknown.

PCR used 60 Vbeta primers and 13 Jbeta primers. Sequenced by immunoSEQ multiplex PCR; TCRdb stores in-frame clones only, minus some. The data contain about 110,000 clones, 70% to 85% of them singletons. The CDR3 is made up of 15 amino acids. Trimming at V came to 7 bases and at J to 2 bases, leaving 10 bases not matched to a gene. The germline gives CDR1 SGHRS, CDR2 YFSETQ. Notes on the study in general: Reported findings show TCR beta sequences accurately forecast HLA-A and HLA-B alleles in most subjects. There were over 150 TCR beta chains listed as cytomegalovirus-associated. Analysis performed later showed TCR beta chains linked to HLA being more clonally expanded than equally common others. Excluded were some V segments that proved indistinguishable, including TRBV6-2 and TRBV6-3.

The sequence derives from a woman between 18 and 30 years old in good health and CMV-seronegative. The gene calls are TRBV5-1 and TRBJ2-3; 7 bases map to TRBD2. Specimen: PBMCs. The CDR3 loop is CASRRVAGPTDTQYF. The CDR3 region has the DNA TGCGCCAGCCGGAGGGTAGCGGGCCCCACAGATACGCAGTATTTT.